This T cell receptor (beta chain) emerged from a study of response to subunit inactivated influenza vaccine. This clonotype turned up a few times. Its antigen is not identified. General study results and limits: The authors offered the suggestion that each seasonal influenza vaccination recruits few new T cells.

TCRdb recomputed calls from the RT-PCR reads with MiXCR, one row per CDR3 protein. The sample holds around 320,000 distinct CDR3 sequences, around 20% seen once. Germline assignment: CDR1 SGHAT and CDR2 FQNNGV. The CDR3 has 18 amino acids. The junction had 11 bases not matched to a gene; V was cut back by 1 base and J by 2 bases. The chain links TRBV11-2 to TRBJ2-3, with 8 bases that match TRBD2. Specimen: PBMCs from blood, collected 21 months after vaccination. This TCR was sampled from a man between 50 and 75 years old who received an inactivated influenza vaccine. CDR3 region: CASSLVFLSSGPTDTQYF. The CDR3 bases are TGTGCCAGCAGCTTAGTCTTCCTCTCTAGCGGGCCCACAGATACGCAGTATTTT.